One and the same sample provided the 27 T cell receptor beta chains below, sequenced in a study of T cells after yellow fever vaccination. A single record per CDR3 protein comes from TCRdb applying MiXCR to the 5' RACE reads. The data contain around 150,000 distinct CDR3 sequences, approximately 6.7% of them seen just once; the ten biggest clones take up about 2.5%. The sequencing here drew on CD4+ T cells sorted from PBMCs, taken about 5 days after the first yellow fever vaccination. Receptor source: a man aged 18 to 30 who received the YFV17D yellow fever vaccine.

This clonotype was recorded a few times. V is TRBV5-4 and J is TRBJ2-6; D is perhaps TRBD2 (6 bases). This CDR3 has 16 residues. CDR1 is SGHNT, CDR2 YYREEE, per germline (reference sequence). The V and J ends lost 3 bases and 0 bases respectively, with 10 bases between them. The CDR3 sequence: CASSWGDSSGANVLTF. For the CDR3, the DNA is TGTGCCAGCAGCTGGGGGGATAGCTCTGGGGCCAACGTCCTGACTTTC.

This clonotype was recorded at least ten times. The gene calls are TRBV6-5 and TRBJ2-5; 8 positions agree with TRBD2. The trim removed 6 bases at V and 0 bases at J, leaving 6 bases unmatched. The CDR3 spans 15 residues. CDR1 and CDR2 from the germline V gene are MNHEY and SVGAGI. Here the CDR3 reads CASRTSASYQETQYF. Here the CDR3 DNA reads TGTGCCAGCAGGACTAGCGCCTCGTACCAAGAGACCCAGTACTTC.

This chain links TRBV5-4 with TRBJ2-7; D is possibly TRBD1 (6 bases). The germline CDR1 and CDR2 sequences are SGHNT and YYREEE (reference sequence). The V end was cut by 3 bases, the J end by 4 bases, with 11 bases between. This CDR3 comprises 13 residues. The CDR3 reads CASSSGQQYEQYV. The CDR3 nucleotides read TGTGCCAGCAGCTCCGGACAGCAATACGAGCAGTACGTC.

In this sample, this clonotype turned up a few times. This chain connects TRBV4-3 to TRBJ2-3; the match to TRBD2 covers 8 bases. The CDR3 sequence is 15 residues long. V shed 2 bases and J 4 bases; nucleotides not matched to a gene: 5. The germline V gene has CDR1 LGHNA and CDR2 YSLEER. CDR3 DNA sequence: TGCGCCAGCAGCCAATTACGGGGGGGACCAGATACGCAGTATTTT. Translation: CASSQLRGGPDTQYF.

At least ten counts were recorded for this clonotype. CDR3 sequence: CASSLRTALTGELFF. CDR3 bases: TGCGCCAGCAGCTTGCGTACAGCTCTCACCGGGGAGCTGTTTTTT. V is TRBV5-1 and J is TRBJ2-2; D is unclear. Trimming removed 1 base from V and 4 bases from J, with 11 bases in between. Germline CDR1 reads SGHRS; CDR2 reads YFSETQ. The CDR3 consists of 15 residues.

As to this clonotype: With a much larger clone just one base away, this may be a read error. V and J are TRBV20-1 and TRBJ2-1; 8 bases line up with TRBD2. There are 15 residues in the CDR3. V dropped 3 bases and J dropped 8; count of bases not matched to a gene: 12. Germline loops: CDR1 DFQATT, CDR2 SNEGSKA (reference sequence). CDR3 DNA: TGCAGTGCTAGGCTGGGCGGGGGGTTGTTATATGAGCAGTTCTTC. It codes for CSARLGGGLLYEQFF.

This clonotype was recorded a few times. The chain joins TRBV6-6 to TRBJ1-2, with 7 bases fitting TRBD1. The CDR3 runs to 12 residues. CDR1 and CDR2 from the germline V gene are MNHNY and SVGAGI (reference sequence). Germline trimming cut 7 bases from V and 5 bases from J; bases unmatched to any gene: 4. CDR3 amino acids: CASNPGGYGYTF. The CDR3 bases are TGTGCCAGCAATCCAGGGGGGTATGGCTACACCTTC.

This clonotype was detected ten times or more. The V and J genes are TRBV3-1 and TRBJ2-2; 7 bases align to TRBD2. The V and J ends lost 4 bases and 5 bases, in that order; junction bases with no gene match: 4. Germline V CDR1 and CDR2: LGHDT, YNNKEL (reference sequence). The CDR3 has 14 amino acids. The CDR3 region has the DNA TGTGCCAGCAGCCTCAGGACTAGTACCGGGGAGCTGTTTTTT. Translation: CASSLRTSTGELFF.

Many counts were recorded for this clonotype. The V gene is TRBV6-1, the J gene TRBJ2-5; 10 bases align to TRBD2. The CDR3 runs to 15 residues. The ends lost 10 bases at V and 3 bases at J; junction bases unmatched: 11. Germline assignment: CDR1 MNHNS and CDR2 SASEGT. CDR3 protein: CATSRLLAGEETQYF. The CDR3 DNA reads TGTGCCACTTCCCGACTGCTAGCGGGGGAAGAGACCCAGTACTTC.

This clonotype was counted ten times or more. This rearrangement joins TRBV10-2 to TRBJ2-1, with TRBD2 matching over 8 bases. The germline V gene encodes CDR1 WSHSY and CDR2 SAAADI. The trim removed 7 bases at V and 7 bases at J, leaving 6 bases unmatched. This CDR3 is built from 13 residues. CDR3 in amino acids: CASKPGGRNEQFF. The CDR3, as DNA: TGCGCCAGCAAGCCGGGGGGGAGGAATGAGCAGTTCTTC.

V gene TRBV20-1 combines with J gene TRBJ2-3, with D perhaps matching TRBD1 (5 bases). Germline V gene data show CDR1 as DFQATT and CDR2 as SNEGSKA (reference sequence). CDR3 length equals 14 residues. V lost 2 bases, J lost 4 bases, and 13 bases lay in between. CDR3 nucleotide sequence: TGCAGTGCTAGATGGGGCCCGGCCGCAGATACGCAGTATTTT. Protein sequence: CSARWGPAADTQYF.

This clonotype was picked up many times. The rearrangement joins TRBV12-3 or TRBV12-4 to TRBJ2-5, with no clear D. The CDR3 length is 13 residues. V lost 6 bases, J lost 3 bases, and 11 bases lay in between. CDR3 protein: CASSRLGEETQYF. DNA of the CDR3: TGTGCCAGCAGCCGACTGGGCGAAGAGACCCAGTACTTC.

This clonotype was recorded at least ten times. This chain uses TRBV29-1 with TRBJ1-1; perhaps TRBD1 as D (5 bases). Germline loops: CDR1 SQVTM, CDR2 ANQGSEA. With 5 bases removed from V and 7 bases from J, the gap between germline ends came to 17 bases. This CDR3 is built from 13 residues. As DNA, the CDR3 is TGCAGCGTTTCGGTCCCGGGGCCCGGTGAAGCTTTCTTT. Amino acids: CSVSVPGPGEAFF.

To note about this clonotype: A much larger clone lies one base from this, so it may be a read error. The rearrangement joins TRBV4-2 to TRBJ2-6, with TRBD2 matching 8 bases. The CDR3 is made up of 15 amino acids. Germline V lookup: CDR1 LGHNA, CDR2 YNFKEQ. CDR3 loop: CASSQTSAGGNVLTF. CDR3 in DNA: TGTGCCAGCAGCCAAACATCGGCGGGGGGCAACGTCCTGACTTTC.

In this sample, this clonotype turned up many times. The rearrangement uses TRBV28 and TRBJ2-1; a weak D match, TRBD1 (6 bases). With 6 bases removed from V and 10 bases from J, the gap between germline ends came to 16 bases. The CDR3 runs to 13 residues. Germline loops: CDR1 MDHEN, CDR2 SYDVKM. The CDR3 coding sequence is TGTGCCAGCAGAACATACAGGGTTTGGGAGCAGTTCTTC. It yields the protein CASRTYRVWEQFF.

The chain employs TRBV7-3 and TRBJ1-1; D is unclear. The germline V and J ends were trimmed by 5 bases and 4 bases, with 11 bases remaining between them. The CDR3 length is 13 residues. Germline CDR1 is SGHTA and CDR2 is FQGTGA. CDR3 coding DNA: TGTGCCAGCAGCCCCCATGGGCTCACTGAAGCTTTCTTT. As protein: CASSPHGLTEAFF.

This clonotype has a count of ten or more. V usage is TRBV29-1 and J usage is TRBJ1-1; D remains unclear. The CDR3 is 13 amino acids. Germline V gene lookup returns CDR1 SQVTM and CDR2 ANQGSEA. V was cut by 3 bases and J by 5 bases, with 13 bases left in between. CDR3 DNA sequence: TGCAGCGTTGAGGGGTCCCTAGGGACTGAAGCTTTCTTT. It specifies CSVEGSLGTEAFF.

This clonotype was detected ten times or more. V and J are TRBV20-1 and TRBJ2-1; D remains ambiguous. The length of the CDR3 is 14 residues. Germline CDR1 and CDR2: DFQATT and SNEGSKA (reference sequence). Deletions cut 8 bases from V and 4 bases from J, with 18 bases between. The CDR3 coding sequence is TGCAGTTCTACACTAACGACTTTATACAATGAGCAGTTCTTC. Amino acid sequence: CSSTLTTLYNEQFF.

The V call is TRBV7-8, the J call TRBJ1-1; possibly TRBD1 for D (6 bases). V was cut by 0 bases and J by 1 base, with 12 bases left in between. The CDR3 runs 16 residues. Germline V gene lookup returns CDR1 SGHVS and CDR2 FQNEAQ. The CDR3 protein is CASSLAEAGANTEAFF. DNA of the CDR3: TGTGCCAGCAGCTTAGCGGAGGCGGGGGCGAACACTGAAGCTTTCTTT.

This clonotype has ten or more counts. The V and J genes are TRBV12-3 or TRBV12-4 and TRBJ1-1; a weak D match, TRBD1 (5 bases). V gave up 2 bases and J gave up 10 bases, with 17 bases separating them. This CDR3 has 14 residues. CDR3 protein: CASSLSGGTSRAFF. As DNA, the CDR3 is TGTGCCAGCAGTTTATCGGGGGGAACGTCAAGAGCTTTCTTT.

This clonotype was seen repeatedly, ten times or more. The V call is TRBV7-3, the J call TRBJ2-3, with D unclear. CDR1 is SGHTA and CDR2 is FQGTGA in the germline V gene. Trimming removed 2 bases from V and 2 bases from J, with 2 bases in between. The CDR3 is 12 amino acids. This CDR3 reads CASSLATDTQYF. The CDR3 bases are TGTGCCAGCAGCTTAGCCACAGATACGCAGTATTTT.

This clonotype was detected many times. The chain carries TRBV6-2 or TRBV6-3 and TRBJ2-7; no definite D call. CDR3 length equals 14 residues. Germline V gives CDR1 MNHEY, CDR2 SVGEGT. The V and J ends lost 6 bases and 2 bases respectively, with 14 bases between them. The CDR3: CASSPGRLAYEQYF. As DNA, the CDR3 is TGTGCCAGCAGCCCGGGTCGGCTGGCCTACGAGCAGTACTTC.

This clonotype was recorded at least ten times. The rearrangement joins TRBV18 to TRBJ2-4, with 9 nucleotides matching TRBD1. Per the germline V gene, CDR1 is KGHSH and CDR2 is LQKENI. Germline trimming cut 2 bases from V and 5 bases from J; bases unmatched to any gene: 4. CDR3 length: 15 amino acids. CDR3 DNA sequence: TGTGCCAGCTCACCAAGCAGGACAGGGGAAAACATTCAGTACTTC. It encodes CASSPSRTGENIQYF.

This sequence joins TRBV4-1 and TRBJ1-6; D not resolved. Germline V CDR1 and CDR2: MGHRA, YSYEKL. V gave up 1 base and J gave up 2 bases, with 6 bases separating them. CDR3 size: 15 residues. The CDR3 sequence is CASSQGRPYNSPLHF. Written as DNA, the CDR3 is TGCGCCAGCAGCCAAGGGCGCCCCTATAATTCACCCCTCCACTTT.

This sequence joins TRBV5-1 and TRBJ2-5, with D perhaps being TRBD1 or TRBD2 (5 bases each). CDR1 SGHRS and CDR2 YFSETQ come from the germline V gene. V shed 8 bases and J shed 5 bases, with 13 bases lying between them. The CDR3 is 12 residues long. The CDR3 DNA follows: TGCGCCAGTCGTCGGGACGATGAGACCCAGTACTTC. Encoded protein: CASRRDDETQYF.

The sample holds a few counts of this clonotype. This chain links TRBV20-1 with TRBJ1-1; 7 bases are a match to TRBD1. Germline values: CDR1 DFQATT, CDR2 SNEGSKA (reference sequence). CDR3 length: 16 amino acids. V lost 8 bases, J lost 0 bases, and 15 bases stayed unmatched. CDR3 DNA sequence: TGCAGTCAGAGACGGGACAGCGTCGGGGTGAACACTGAAGCTTTCTTT. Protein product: CSQRRDSVGVNTEAFF.

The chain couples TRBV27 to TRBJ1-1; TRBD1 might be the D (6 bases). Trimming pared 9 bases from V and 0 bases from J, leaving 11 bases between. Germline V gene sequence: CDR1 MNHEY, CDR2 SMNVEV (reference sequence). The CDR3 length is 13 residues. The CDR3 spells CASGQSLNTEAFF. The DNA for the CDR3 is TGTGCCAGTGGACAGTCCTTGAACACTGAAGCTTTCTTT.